A selection of T cell receptor beta chains follows, all from one sample in a study of cytomegalovirus exposure and HLA in healthy donors. The repertoire was sequenced with immunoSEQ multiplex PCR; TCRdb's copy has only in-frame clones and lacks some. The sample yields about 200,000 clones, about 80% seen once. Sample: PBMCs. These receptors all come from a man between 18 and 29 years old in good health and CMV-seronegative. Both conserved end residues are part of each CDR3. Each record gives: clone size, D gene, J gene, V gene, CDR3 length, CDR3 DNA, CDR3 protein. A D gene is named only where the DNA matches it firmly. The size field is filled for only some rows; it gives once, few, many or a size class.

.,TRBD2,TRBJ2-2,TRBV5-4,16,TGTGCCAGCAGCCCCAGGAGCGGGAGGGCTACCGGGGAGCTGTTTTTT,CASSPRSGRATGELFF
.,TRBD1,TRBJ1-5,TRBV5-6,16,TGTGCCAGCAGGATAAAGGGACAGGGCGACAATCAGCCCCAGCATTTT,CASRIKGQGDNQPQHF
few,.,TRBJ2-2,TRBV5-1,16,TGCGCCAGCAGCTTGGAGGAGGGGTGGAACACCGGGGAGCTGTTTTTT,CASSLEEGWNTGELFF
few,TRBD1,TRBJ2-1,TRBV5-1,15,TGCGCCAGCAGCGAAGGGACAGGAGTCTACAATGAGCAGTTCTTC,CASSEGTGVYNEQFF
.,TRBD1,TRBJ1-2,TRBV27,15,TGTGCCAGCAGTCTCCAGGGACAGAGGAACTATGGCTACACCTTC,CASSLQGQRNYGYTF
.,TRBD2,TRBJ2-3,TRBV5-1,16,TGCGCCAGCAGCCCGGTAGCGGGGGGAAAAACAGATACGCAGTATTTT,CASSPVAGGKTDTQYF
.,.,TRBJ2-6,TRBV30,14,TGTGCCTGGAGGATACTTCCGGGGGCCAACGTCCTGACTTTC,CAWRILPGANVLTF
.,.,TRBJ2-7,TRBV4-3,15,TGCGCCAGCAGCCAAGAGACGGGATTCTCCTACGAGCAGTACTTC,CASSQETGFSYEQYF
once,TRBD1,TRBJ1-3,TRBV10-1,12,TGCGCCAGCCAGGGGGCTGGAAACACCATATATTTT,CASQGAGNTIYF
.,.,TRBJ1-1,TRBV30,14,TGTGCCTGGAGTGCAGTAGAGGTTGGCACTGAAGCTTTCTTT,CAWSAVEVGTEAFF
.,TRBD1,TRBJ1-5,TRBV6-1,18,TGTGCCAGCAGTGTAGGGACAGGGGGCGGGTTGAAGGTTCAGCCCCAGCATTTT,CASSVGTGGGLKVQPQHF
.,.,TRBJ1-1,TRBV6-5,15,TGTGCCAGCAGTCATAGGACAGAGGAAGGAACTGAAGCTTTCTTT,CASSHRTEEGTEAFF
.,TRBD1,TRBJ2-5,TRBV5-1,15,TGCGCCAGCAGCTTGGTGGGACAGGCTCAAGAGACCCAGTACTTC,CASSLVGQAQETQYF
.,TRBD2,TRBJ2-3,TRBV11-1,16,TGTGCCAGCAGCTGGGGACTAGCGGGATCCTCGGATACGCAGTATTTT,CASSWGLAGSSDTQYF
.,TRBD1,TRBJ2-7,TRBV2,14,TGTGCCAGAGATTTAAGGCAGGGGGCGTACGAGCAGTACTTC,CARDLRQGAYEQYF
.,TRBD1,TRBJ2-3,TRBV5-1,16,TGCGCCAGCAGCTTGGGTGGGACAGGGAGGCCAGATACGCAGTATTTT,CASSLGGTGRPDTQYF
.,TRBD1,TRBJ1-1,TRBV5-1,13,TGCGCCAGCAGGGGACAGGGGGCGGGTGAAGCTTTCTTT,CASRGQGAGEAFF
.,TRBD1,TRBJ1-2,TRBV6-6,13,TGTGCCAGCCAACTCCGGGACAGCTATGGCTACACCTTC,CASQLRDSYGYTF
.,TRBD1,TRBJ2-1,TRBV20-1,11,TGCAGTGTACAGGGGATTGATGAGCAGTTCTTC,CSVQGIDEQFF
.,.,TRBJ2-2,TRBV25-1,16,TGTGCCAGCAGTTTACGGGGGTTGGAGTACACCGGGGAGCTGTTTTTT,CASSLRGLEYTGELFF
.,.,TRBJ1-1,TRBV5-1,14,TGCGCCAGCAGCTTGGCGACAGAGACCACTGAAGCTTTCTTT,CASSLATETTEAFF
.,.,TRBJ1-1,TRBV5-5,17,TGTGCCAGCAGCCTGGGATGGGACACTTGGGTGAACACTGAAGCTTTCTTT,CASSLGWDTWVNTEAFF
.,TRBD1,TRBJ1-4,TRBV7-8,15,TGTGCCAGCAGCCAGGAACAGGGGTTGGGAGGAAAACTGTTTTTT,CASSQEQGLGGKLFF
few,TRBD2,TRBJ2-1,TRBV6-1,16,TGTGCCAGCAGTGTCCCCGGGACTAGCGATAACAATGAGCAGTTCTTC,CASSVPGTSDNNEQFF
.,TRBD2,TRBJ2-7,TRBV7-9,11,TGTGCCAGCAGAGCGGGATACGAGCAGTACTTC,CASRAGYEQYF
.,TRBD2,TRBJ2-3,TRBV9,14,TGTGCCAGCAGCGAGGCGGGGGTTTTGAGGGCGCAGTATTTT,CASSEAGVLRAQYF
once,TRBD1,TRBJ1-2,TRBV29-1,15,TGCAGCGTTGAACAAGACAGGGGGGCATTCTATGGCTACACCTTC,CSVEQDRGAFYGYTF
.,TRBD2,TRBJ2-7,TRBV7-6,18,TGTGCCAGCAGCTTATCCCCGAGGAGTCCTAGCGGGCCCTTTGAGCAGTACTTC,CASSLSPRSPSGPFEQYF
.,.,TRBJ2-7,TRBV20-1,11,TGCAGTGCTAGCGTCGAGTACGAGCAGTACTTC,CSASVEYEQYF
.,TRBD1,TRBJ2-7,TRBV28,13,TGTGCCAGCTGGCAGGGGGCTGCCTACGAGCAGTACTTC,CASWQGAAYEQYF
few,TRBD1,TRBJ1-6,TRBV30,16,TGTGCCTCGCACAAATCAGGGACAGATTATAATTCACCCCTCCACTTT,CASHKSGTDYNSPLHF
.,.,TRBJ1-1,TRBV4-1,16,TGCGCCAGCAGCCTAACCCCGGGACATCTTAACACTGAAGCTTTCTTT,CASSLTPGHLNTEAFF
once,TRBD1,TRBJ2-3,TRBV6-4,15,TGTGCCAGTCAGACGACAGGGGGAAGCACAGATACGCAGTATTTT,CASQTTGGSTDTQYF
many,TRBD1,TRBJ2-7,TRBV2,15,TGTGCCGGGCAGGGAACGGCAGGGGGCTCCTACGAGCAGTACTTC,CAGQGTAGGSYEQYF
.,TRBD1,TRBJ1-6,TRBV6-5,14,TGTGCCAGCAGTTACTCGACAGGGGATTCACCCCTCCACTTT,CASSYSTGDSPLHF
.,.,TRBJ1-1,TRBV12-5,14,TGTGCTAGTGGTACCTCATCGCGGACAGCTGAAGCTTTCTTT,CASGTSSRTAEAFF
.,TRBD2,TRBJ2-1,TRBV30,13,TGTGCCTGGAGTGGGGGACTAGTGAGCGAGCAGTTCTTC,CAWSGGLVSEQFF
.,TRBD1,TRBJ1-1,TRBV2,14,TGTGCCAGCAGAGGGACAGGGGCTCACACTGAAGCTTTCTTT,CASRGTGAHTEAFF
.,TRBD1,TRBJ2-7,TRBV11-2,18,TGTGCCAGCAGCTTACCTGCCGGGACAGGGCCATCCACCTACGAGCAGTACTTC,CASSLPAGTGPSTYEQYF
.,TRBD1,TRBJ2-1,TRBV7-7,13,TGTGCTAGCAGCCGGACAGGGGCCAATGAGCAGTTCTTC,CASSRTGANEQFF